This TCR beta chain was captured in a study of cytomegalovirus exposure and HLA in healthy donors. For the study at large: HLA-typed donors were the source of about 85 million unique TCRs held in an early data release. General observations from the study: Relative to the roughly 700-donor mean, N-insertions were reportedly fewer in an Asian-associated ancestry cluster in a later analysis. The listing of 160 or so TCR beta chains classed them as cytomegalovirus-associated.

Germline V gene data show CDR1 as MNHNS and CDR2 as SASEGT. This CDR3 is 17 amino acids long. Regarding this clone: Its antigen is undetermined. The junction and the germline gene differ at one end; a read error may be behind it.

The primer mix had 60 Vbeta and 13 Jbeta primers. Repertoires were generated with immunoSEQ multiplex PCR, while TCRdb's copy carries only in-frame clones and drops some. The data contain 130,000 or so clones, 77% of them singletons. Whereas donors were nominally healthy upon sampling, unrecorded immune exposures were probable. This receptor was obtained from a male donor in good health and CMV-seropositive. Sequenced material: PBMCs. The chain carries TRBV6-1 and TRBJ2-4, with D unclear. The CDR3 loop is CASSVPLGASAKNSQYF. In DNA, the CDR3 is TGTGCCAGCAGTGTCCCCTTAGGTGCCTCAGCCAAAAACAGTCAGTACTTC.